The text below deals with one T cell receptor (beta chain). Its antigen is unknown. The entry originates in a study of cytomegalovirus exposure and HLA in healthy donors. About the research overall: There were some 400 genotyped donors. Of these, roughly 84% fell in the genetic ancestry cluster associated with self-reported Caucasian donors.

PCR employed 60 Vbeta and 13 Jbeta primers. Sequencing used immunoSEQ multiplex PCR; TCRdb keeps in-frame clones, though not all of them. This table holds 90,000 to 100,000 clones, approximately 81% found once. Findings and limits, study-wide: An analysis that came later showed most CMV-associated TCR beta chains appearing HLA-restricted. A later analysis, which compared TCR beta chains of equal frequency, found the HLA-associated ones more clonally expanded.

This CDR3 is built from 13 residues. This clonotype was sampled from a woman aged 40-49 years in good health and CMV-seronegative. The rearrangement uses TRBV1 and TRBJ1-1; the table calls TRBD1, which could not be checked here. TRBV1 is labeled a pseudogene. The sequenced sample consisted of PBMCs. The CDR3 sequence is CTSSQAPGKEPFF. CDR3 bases: TGCACCAGCAGCCAAGCGCCAGGGAAAGAGCCTTTCTTT.